This TCR beta chain derives from a study of identical twins (dated by TCRdb to 2016 to 2017). About the full investigation: TCR alpha and beta repertoires from monozygotic twins, unrelated adults of various ages and cord blood were deep-sequenced to test whether fetal clonotypes persist. To rule out contamination, the twin experiments were replicated at different times with different library preparation protocols. The full study reports these points: Invariant T cells such as MAIT and iNKT could partly confound zero-insertion analyses, though diverse VJ usage argued against this for most clonotypes. Fewer insertions were carried by abundant cord blood beta clonotypes, a similar but weaker trend appeared in young adult naive repertoires, and no such trend appeared in memory repertoires. In beta out-of-frame sequences, excess twin sharing was weaker, because having fewer shared sequences lowered the signal-to-noise ratio. Conclusions relied on cross-sectional statistical analysis, since the same donors could not be followed over many years. Recombination models systematically underestimated out-of-frame TCR alpha sharing in monozygotic twins but agreed with sharing between unrelated individuals. Compared with coincidental sharing between unrelated individuals, an excess of low generation-probability sequences was observed among out-of-frame TCR alpha sequences shared between twins.

The protocol used for the library was 5' RACE. The listed sequencing device is Illumina HiSeq 2000. Template switching added a universal primer binding site, and the final cDNA carried a unique molecular identifier that allowed TCR cDNA molecules to be counted accurately. Specific primers in the conserved constant-segment region were used to synthesize first-strand cDNA for the TCR alpha and beta chains. Each cDNA library was double barcoded, with a SMART-Mk sample barcode plus Illumina barcodes, to control for contamination. Two successive PCR steps introduced TruSeq adapter sequences along with Illumina sample barcodes. Sequencing of the TCR alpha and beta cDNA libraries was done on the Illumina HiSeq platform using custom primers. The paper's processing steps were these. Unique molecular identifiers were extracted from raw reads with MiGEC, and CDR3 positions were determined with MiXCR. For each individual, recombination models were inferred using an EM algorithm with the repgenHMM and IGoR tools. The tcR package in R was used for shared clonotype analysis, with sharing normalized by the product of cloneset sizes. To study raw recombination free of thymic and clonal selection effects, out-of-frame nonproductive sequences were analyzed. The public reads were reanalyzed by TCRdb: fastp trimming at Q25, MiXCR alignment, in-frame beta chains only. Under each unique CDR3 protein, matching rows form one entry showing the most common genes and DNA. TCRdb's processing, not the authors', yielded these V and J calls. This sample gives 410,000 or so distinct CDR3 sequences in total; around a sixth of them show up just once. The ten largest make up around 10% of the sample.

Every donor in the study was a healthy Caucasian. The study also sequenced three unrelated non-twin adults: a male aged 18 to 29, a male aged 50 to 60 and a female aged 50 to 60. Miltenyi CD45RO+ enrichment and human naive T-cell isolation kits were used to isolate memory (CD45RO+) and naive T cells from PBMC. On this clonotype: No antigen is known for it. Base qualities are not recorded, but no much larger clone differs from it by a single base.

V is pared back by 5 bases and J by 4 bases, with 15 bases lying between the germline termini. CDR1 SGHTA and CDR2 FQGNSA are derived from the germline V gene. The cysteine opens and the phenylalanine closes a CDR3 of 15 amino acids. Of all the DNA, just the CDR3 is kept, 45 bases in frame from base 1. The receptor was derived from a man aged 50-59 years in good health. This receptor chain uses TRBV7-2 and TRBJ2-1; TRBD1 could be the D gene, as 6 bases match. The sequenced sample consisted of naive T cells sorted from blood. Explained via the paper, the cell subset or site label denotes: cells isolated with a human naive T-cell isolation kit. The CDR3: CASSGVKDSYNEQFF. The bases read TGTGCCAGCAGCGGGGTTAAGGACAGTTACAATGAGCAGTTCTTC.